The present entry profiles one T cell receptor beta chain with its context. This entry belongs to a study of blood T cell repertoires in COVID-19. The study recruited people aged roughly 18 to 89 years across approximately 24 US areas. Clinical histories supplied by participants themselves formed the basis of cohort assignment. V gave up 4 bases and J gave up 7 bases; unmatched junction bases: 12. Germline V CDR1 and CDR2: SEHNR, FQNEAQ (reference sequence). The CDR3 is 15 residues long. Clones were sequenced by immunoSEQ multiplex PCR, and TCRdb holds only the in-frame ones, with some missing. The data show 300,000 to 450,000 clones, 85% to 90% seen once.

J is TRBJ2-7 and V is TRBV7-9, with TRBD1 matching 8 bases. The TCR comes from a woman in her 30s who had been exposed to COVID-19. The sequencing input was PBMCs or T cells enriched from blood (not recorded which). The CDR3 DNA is TGTGCCAGCAGCTCCTCCCCGCAGGGGGCGAGAGAGCAGTACTTC. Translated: CASSSSPQGAREQYF.